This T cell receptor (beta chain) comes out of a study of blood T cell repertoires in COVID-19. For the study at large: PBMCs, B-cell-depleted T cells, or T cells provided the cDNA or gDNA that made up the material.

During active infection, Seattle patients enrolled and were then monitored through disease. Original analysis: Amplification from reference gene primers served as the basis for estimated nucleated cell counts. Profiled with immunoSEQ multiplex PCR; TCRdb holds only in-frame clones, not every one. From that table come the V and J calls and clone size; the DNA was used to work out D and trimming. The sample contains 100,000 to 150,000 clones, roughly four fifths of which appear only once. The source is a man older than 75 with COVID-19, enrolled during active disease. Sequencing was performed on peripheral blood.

The CDR3 region is CASSRGGVGEQFF. CDR3 in DNA: TGTGCCAGTAGCCGAGGAGGGGTGGGTGAGCAGTTCTTC. The V gene is TRBV19, the J gene TRBJ2-1; perhaps TRBD2 as D (6 bases). V lost 6 bases to trimming and J lost 9 bases, with 15 bases between them. The germline CDR1 and CDR2 sequences are LNHDA and SQIVND (reference sequence). The CDR3 has 13 residues.